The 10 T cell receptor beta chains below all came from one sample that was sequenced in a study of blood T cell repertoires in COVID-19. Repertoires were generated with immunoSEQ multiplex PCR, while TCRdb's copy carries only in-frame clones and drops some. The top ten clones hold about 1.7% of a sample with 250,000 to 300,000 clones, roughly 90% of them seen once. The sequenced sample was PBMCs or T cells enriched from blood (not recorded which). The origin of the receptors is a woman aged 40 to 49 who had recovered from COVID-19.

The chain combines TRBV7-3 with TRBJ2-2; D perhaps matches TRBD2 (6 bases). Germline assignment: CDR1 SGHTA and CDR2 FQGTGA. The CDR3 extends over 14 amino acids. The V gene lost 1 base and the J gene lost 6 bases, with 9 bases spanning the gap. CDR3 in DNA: TGTGCCAGCAGCTTAATCGGGGGATCCGGGGAGCTGTTTTTT. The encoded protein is CASSLIGGSGELFF.

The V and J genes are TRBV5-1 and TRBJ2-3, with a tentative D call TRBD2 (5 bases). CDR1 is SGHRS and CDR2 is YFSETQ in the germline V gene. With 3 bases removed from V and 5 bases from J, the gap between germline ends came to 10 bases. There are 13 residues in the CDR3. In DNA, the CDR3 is TGCGCCAGCAGCTCTGGACGGGAAGATACGCAGTATTTT. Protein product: CASSSGREDTQYF.

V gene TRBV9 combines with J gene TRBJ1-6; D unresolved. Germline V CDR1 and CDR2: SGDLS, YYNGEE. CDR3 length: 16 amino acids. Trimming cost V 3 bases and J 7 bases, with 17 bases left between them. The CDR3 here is CASSASPGLRNSPLHF. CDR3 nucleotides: TGTGCCAGCAGCGCGTCCCCGGGGTTACGAAATTCACCCCTCCACTTT. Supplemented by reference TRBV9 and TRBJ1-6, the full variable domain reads DSGVTQTPKHLITATGQRVTLRCSPRSGDLSVYWYQQSLDQGLQFLIQYYNGEERAKGNILERFSAQQFPDLHSELNLSSLELGDSALYFCASSASPGLRNSPLHFGNGTRLTVT.

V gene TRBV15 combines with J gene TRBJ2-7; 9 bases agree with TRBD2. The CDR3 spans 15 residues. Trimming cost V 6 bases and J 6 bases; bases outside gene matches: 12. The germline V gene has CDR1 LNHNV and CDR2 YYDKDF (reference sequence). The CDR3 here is CATRIKAGGSPEQYF. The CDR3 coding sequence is TGTGCCACCAGGATAAAAGCGGGAGGTTCCCCCGAGCAGTACTTC.

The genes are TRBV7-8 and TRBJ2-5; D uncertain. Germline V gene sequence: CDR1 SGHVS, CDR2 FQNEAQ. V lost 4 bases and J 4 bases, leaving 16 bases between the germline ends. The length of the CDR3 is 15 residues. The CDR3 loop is CASSSGFKGTETQYF. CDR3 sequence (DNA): TGTGCCAGCAGCTCCGGGTTTAAAGGTACAGAGACCCAGTACTTC.

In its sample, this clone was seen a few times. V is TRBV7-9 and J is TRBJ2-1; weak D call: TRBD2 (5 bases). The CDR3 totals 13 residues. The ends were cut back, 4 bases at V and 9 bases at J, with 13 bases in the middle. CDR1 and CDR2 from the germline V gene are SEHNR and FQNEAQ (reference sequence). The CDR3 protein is CASSSVSDGEQFF. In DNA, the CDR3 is TGTGCCAGCAGCTCGGTTAGCGATGGTGAGCAGTTCTTC.

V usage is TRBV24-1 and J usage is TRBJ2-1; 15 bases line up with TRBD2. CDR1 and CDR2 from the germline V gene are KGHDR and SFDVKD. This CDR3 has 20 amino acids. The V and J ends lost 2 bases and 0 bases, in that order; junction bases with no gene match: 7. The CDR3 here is CATSDSGLAGGLISYNEQFF. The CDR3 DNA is TGTGCCACCAGTGATTCCGGACTAGCGGGAGGGCTCATCTCCTACAATGAGCAGTTCTTC.

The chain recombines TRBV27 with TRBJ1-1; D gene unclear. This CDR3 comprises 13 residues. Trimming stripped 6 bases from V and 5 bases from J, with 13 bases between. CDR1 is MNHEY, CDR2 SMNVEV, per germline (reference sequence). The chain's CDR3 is CASSSYYGTEAFF. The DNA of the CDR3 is TGTGCCAGCAGCTCCTACTATGGGACTGAAGCTTTCTTT.

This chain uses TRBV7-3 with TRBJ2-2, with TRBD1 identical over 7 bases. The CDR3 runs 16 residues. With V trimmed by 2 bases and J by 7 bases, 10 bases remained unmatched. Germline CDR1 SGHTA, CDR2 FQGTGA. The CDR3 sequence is CASSLGPNRGNGELFF. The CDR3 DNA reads TGTGCCAGCAGCTTAGGTCCGAACAGGGGAAACGGGGAGCTGTTTTTT. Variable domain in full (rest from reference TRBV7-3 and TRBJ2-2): GAGVSQTPSNKVTEKGKYVELRCDPISGHTALYWYRQSLGQGPEFLIYFQGTGAADDSGLPNDRFFAVRPEGSVSTLKIQRTERGDSAVYLCASSLGPNRGNGELFFGEGSRLTVL.

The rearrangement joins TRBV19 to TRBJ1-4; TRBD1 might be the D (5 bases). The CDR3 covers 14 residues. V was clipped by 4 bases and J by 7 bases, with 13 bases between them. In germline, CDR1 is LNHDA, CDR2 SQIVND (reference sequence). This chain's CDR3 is CASSKERRGEKLFF. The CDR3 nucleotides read TGTGCCAGTAGTAAGGAGAGAAGGGGTGAAAAACTGTTTTTT.